This T cell receptor (beta chain) was recovered during a study of shared clonotypes between healthy human individuals. The length of the CDR3 is 16 residues. Per the germline V gene, CDR1 is MNHNS and CDR2 is SASEGT. The V and J ends lost 4 bases and 6 bases, in that order; junction bases with no gene match: 10. Investigators divided CD4+ cells into CD45RA+ naive and CD45RA-negative memory subsets. Here immunoSEQ multiplex PCR was the method, and the copy in TCRdb shows in-frame clones only, minus some. The sample yields roughly 2.6 million clones, approximately 94% seen once. The sequenced sample was naive CD4+ T cells sorted from blood. Stated subset: CD45RA+ positively selected. The sequence was collected from a man aged 18 to 29 in good health. This chain joins TRBV6-1 and TRBJ2-3; 10 positions match TRBD2. Here the CDR3 DNA reads TGTGCCAGCAGTGGGGCTAGCGGGGGATTAAGGGATACGCAGTATTTT. It translates to CASSGASGGLRDTQYF.